A selection of T cell receptor beta chains follows, all from one sample in a study of OX40 agonist ivuxolimab in advanced cancers. Produced via immunoSEQ multiplex PCR; TCRdb's table is partial and in-frame only. This sample has under 65,000 clones, with more than 85% found just once. Sample: CD4+ or CD8+ T cells sorted from blood, taken in a trial of the OX40 agonist ivuxolimab. These receptors were taken from an adult with an advanced solid tumor such as melanoma, head and neck, liver or kidney cancer. CDR3s include the opening cysteine and the closing phenylalanine or tryptophan. A D gene is named only where the DNA matches it firmly. Expanded clones are given a class, and other clones once, few, many or no size at all.

CDR3: CASSSGQLGDTQYF
DNA: TGCGCCAGCAGCTCGGGACAGTTGGGAGATACGCAGTATTTT
V: TRBV5-1
D: TRBD1
size: NA
J: TRBJ2-3

CDR3: CASSSSSYNEQFF
DNA: TGCGCCAGCAGCTCGAGCTCCTACAATGAGCAGTTCTTC
V: TRBV5-1
D: NA
size: NA
J: TRBJ2-1

CDR3: CASIFYTEAFF
DNA: TGTGCCAGCATTTTTTACACTGAAGCTTTCTTT
V: TRBV2
D: NA
size: NA
J: TRBJ1-1

CDR3: CASSLTDGGYTF
DNA: TGTGCCAGCAGTCTTACCGACGGTGGCTACACCTTC
V: TRBV2
D: NA
size: once
J: TRBJ1-2

CDR3: CASRPQGHLYEQYF
DNA: TGTGCCAGCAGGCCACAAGGCCATTTGTACGAGCAGTACTTC
V: TRBV27
D: NA
size: once
J: TRBJ2-7

CDR3: CASSPGLAGKGDTQYF
DNA: TGTGCCAGCAGCCCTGGGCTAGCGGGGAAAGGGGATACGCAGTATTTT
V: TRBV21-1
D: NA
size: NA
J: TRBJ2-3

CDR3: CASSGGDWQETQYF
DNA: TGCGCCAGCAGCGGGGGGGACTGGCAAGAGACCCAGTACTTC
V: TRBV5-1
D: TRBD2
size: NA
J: TRBJ2-5

CDR3: CASSFPSVETQYF
DNA: TGTGCCAGCAGTTTCCCCTCGGTGGAGACCCAGTACTTC
V: TRBV28
D: NA
size: NA
J: TRBJ2-5

CDR3: CASSNSWGQGASYEQYF
DNA: TGTGCCAGCAGCAACTCGTGGGGACAGGGGGCAAGTTACGAGCAGTACTTC
V: TRBV11-3
D: TRBD1
size: NA
J: TRBJ2-7

CDR3: CASGSGVLTDTQYF
DNA: TGCGCCAGCGGAAGCGGCGTGCTCACAGATACGCAGTATTTT
V: TRBV5-1
D: NA
size: NA
J: TRBJ2-3

CDR3: CASSERGRATNEKLFF
DNA: TGTGCCAGCAGTGAGAGGGGGCGAGCAACTAATGAAAAACTGTTTTTT
V: TRBV25-1
D: TRBD1
size: NA
J: TRBJ1-4

CDR3: CASSPRTGTGEQYF
DNA: TGTGCCAGCAGTCCGAGGACAGGGACAGGCGAGCAGTACTTC
V: TRBV27
D: TRBD1
size: NA
J: TRBJ2-7

CDR3: CASSPEGLAGTGEQFF
DNA: TGTGCCAGCAGCCCAGAGGGCCTAGCGGGTACCGGTGAGCAGTTCTTC
V: TRBV9
D: TRBD2
size: NA
J: TRBJ2-1

CDR3: CASSLAGGNEQFF
DNA: TGTGCCAGCAGTTTAGCAGGTGGCAATGAGCAGTTCTTC
V: TRBV27
D: NA
size: NA
J: TRBJ2-1

CDR3: CASSPPTGGAEEQYF
DNA: TGTGCCAGCTCACCACCGACAGGAGGGGCGGAGGAGCAGTACTTC
V: TRBV18
D: NA
size: once
J: TRBJ2-7

CDR3: CASSVSGGSYNEQFF
DNA: TGTGCCAGCAGCGTTAGCGGGGGGTCTTACAATGAGCAGTTCTTC
V: TRBV9
D: TRBD2
size: NA
J: TRBJ2-1

CDR3: CASSVESRTQYF
DNA: TGTGCCAGCAGCGTAGAATCGAGAACGCAGTATTTT
V: TRBV9
D: NA
size: NA
J: TRBJ2-3

CDR3: CASSFWGRGVTQYF
DNA: TGTGCCAGCAGTTTCTGGGGGCGGGGGGTCACCCAGTACTTC
V: TRBV28
D: TRBD2
size: NA
J: TRBJ2-5

CDR3: CASRRDVMNTEAFF
DNA: TGTGCCAGCAGACGGGATGTTATGAACACTGAAGCTTTCTTT
V: TRBV6-4
D: NA
size: NA
J: TRBJ1-1